The next 31 T cell receptor beta chains were all read from a single sample in a study of blood T cell repertoires in COVID-19. Data came from immunoSEQ multiplex PCR; TCRdb stores just in-frame clones and leaves some out. The profile shows about 320,000 clones, 85% of them singletons. Sequencing was performed on peripheral blood. The source is a human donor in a cohort sampled during active COVID-19.

A single count supports this clone. The gene calls are TRBV20-1 and TRBJ1-2; the D is unclear. The germline CDR1 and CDR2 sequences are DFQATT and SNEGSKA (reference sequence). V was trimmed by 5 bases and J by 4 bases, leaving 8 bases between them. The CDR3 runs 11 residues. This chain's CDR3 is CSARGPYGYTF. CDR3 DNA sequence: TGCAGTGCTCGTGGGCCCTATGGCTACACCTTC.

The genes are TRBV29-1 and TRBJ1-1; D gene unclear. Germline CDR1 and CDR2: SQVTM and ANQGSEA. V was shortened by 4 bases and J by 1 base, with 7 bases between the two germline ends. The CDR3 has 12 amino acids. The CDR3 region has the DNA TGCAGCGTTGCGGCAGGGAACACTGAAGCTTTCTTT. Amino acid sequence: CSVAAGNTEAFF.

The chain couples TRBV3-1 (or the pseudogene TRBV3-2) to TRBJ2-7, with D possibly matching TRBD2 (5 bases). The CDR3 is 13 amino acids. V was trimmed by 4 bases and J by 4 bases, leaving 11 bases between them. Germline lookup yields CDR1 LGHDT and CDR2 YNNKEL (reference sequence). Here the CDR3 DNA reads TGTGCCAGCAGCCCTGGACTGGGGTACGAGCAGTACTTC. Translating gives CASSPGLGYEQYF.

V and J are TRBV28 and TRBJ1-3, with 7 positions matching TRBD1. The CDR3 totals 14 residues. Per the germline V gene, CDR1 is MDHEN and CDR2 is SYDVKM. J lost 0 bases, V lost 6 bases, and 2 bases had no gene match. CDR3 DNA sequence: TGTGCCAGCAGGGGACAGAACTCTGGAAACACCATATATTTT. This translates into CASRGQNSGNTIYF.

The genes are TRBV30 and TRBJ1-6; the D gene is possibly TRBD1 (6 bases). The CDR3 totals 13 residues. Germline values: CDR1 GTSNPN, CDR2 SVGIG (reference sequence). V lost 2 bases and J lost 8, with 10 bases in between. The DNA for the CDR3 is TGTGCCTGGAGTACAGGGTTAGATTCACCCCTCCACTTT. Amino acid sequence: CAWSTGLDSPLHF.

V and J are TRBV2 and TRBJ2-1; 8 nucleotides line up with TRBD1. This CDR3 is 14 amino acids long. The V gene end was trimmed by 6 bases and the J gene end by 8 bases; junction bases not matched to a gene: 9. Germline-derived CDR1 and CDR2 are SNHLY and FYNNEI. For the CDR3, the DNA is TGTGCCAGCAGGGGTGGACAGGGCTTCGATGAGCAGTTCTTC. It specifies CASRGGQGFDEQFF.

This chain connects TRBV18 to TRBJ2-7; 7 bases match TRBD1. Germline CDR1 and CDR2: KGHSH and LQKENI. The J segment lost 2 bases and the V segment lost 6 bases, leaving 4 bases of the junction unmatched. This CDR3 region has 13 residues. CDR3 residues: CASSFGQAYEQYF. The CDR3, as DNA: TGTGCCAGCTCGTTTGGACAGGCCTACGAGCAGTACTTC.

The chain recombines TRBV5-1 with TRBJ1-3; perhaps TRBD1 as D (5 bases). Trimming stripped 2 bases from V and 0 bases from J, with 9 bases between. This CDR3 region has 15 residues. Germline loops: CDR1 SGHRS, CDR2 YFSETQ. CDR3 nucleotides: TGCGCCAGCAGCTTTGGGGCAGGCTCTGGAAACACCATATATTTT. The encoded protein is CASSFGAGSGNTIYF.

This chain connects TRBV7-2 to TRBJ2-2; 9 bases agree with TRBD2. The trim removed 5 bases at V and 2 bases at J, leaving 15 bases unmatched. This CDR3 region has 19 residues. CDR1 is SGHTA and CDR2 is FQGNSA in the germline V gene. The CDR3 loop reads CASSRAGGRLDRNTGELFF. The CDR3 DNA follows: TGTGCCAGCAGCCGCGCGGGGGGGCGCCTAGATCGCAACACCGGGGAGCTGTTTTTT.

The chain couples TRBV24-1 to TRBJ2-5; 9 bases align to TRBD2. Trimming took 5 bases from V and 2 from J; bases not matched to a gene: 8. From germline, CDR1 is KGHDR and CDR2 SFDVKD. The length of the CDR3 is 16 residues. As DNA, the CDR3 is TGTGCCACCAGTGCCTCAGCGGGGGGCCTACAAGAGACCCAGTACTTC. Protein sequence: CATSASAGGLQETQYF.

The rearrangement links TRBV30 to TRBJ1-2, with no clear D. V was shortened by 6 bases and J by 4 bases, with 18 bases between the two germline ends. Germline V CDR1 and CDR2: GTSNPN, SVGIG (reference sequence). The CDR3 runs to 14 residues. The CDR3: CACPLGGLGYGYTF. CDR3 bases: TGTGCCTGCCCTCTCGGCGGGTTAGGCTATGGCTACACCTTC.

The rearrangement uses TRBV3-1 (or the pseudogene TRBV3-2) and TRBJ2-7; 9 bases align to TRBD1. Looked up from germline, CDR1 is LGHDT and CDR2 is YNNKEL (reference sequence). This CDR3 has 15 amino acids. Unmatched junction bases numbered 3, after V lost 1 base and J lost 2 bases. The CDR3 nucleotides are TGTGCCAGCAGCCAAGTCGGGGACAGGGCCTACGAGCAGTACTTC. It yields the protein CASSQVGDRAYEQYF.

The chain joins TRBV7-2 to TRBJ1-2, with 11 bases identical to TRBD1. V gave up 5 bases and J gave up 2 bases; unmatched junction bases: 1. The germline CDR1 and CDR2 sequences are SGHTA and FQGNSA. This CDR3 has 14 residues. In DNA form, the CDR3 reads TGTGCCAGCAGCCGGGACAGGGGGAACTATGGCTACACCTTC. It encodes CASSRDRGNYGYTF.

The chain joins TRBV2 to TRBJ2-5; no firm D call. Trimming removed 2 bases from V and 2 bases from J, with 18 bases in between. Per the germline V gene, CDR1 is SNHLY and CDR2 is FYNNEI. The CDR3 has 17 amino acids. This CDR3 is CASSERPEEAEQETQYF. CDR3 in DNA: TGTGCCAGCAGTGAACGCCCGGAAGAGGCCGAGCAAGAGACCCAGTACTTC. The full variable domain, with the rest looked up from reference TRBV2 and TRBJ2-5, is EPEVTQTPSHQVTQMGQEVILRCVPISNHLYFYWYRQILGQKVEFLVSFYNNEISEKSEIFDDQFSVERPDGSNFTLKIRSTKLEDSAMYFCASSERPEEAEQETQYFGPGTRLLVL.

The rearrangement links TRBV2 to TRBJ1-5; D is unresolved. This CDR3 has 14 residues. Trimming shortened V by 8 bases and J by 1 base, and 12 bases separated the two germline ends. Looked up from germline, CDR1 is SNHLY and CDR2 is FYNNEI. The CDR3 DNA sequence: TGTGCCAGCCGGCTAGGGAGAAGCAATCAGCCCCAGCATTTT. Its protein product is CASRLGRSNQPQHF.

For the CDR3, the DNA is TGCGCCAGCAGCTACAGGGGGTCGGCCTACGAGCAGTACTTC. Translating it yields CASSYRGSAYEQYF. The chain employs TRBV5-1 and TRBJ2-7; 8 nucleotides agree with TRBD1. V shed 3 bases, J shed 2 bases, and the junction held 4 bases outside the gene matches. In germline, CDR1 is SGHRS, CDR2 YFSETQ. CDR3 length: 14 residues.

The chain is built from TRBV25-1 and TRBJ1-5, with a possible D match to TRBD1 (6 bases). This CDR3 has 13 amino acids. V shed 6 bases and J shed 2 bases, with 8 bases lying between them. The V gene's germline CDR1 is MGHDK and CDR2 SYGVNS. CDR3 amino acids: CASRGAGNQPQHF. The DNA for the CDR3 is TGTGCCAGCAGGGGGGCGGGCAATCAGCCCCAGCATTTT.

The chain carries TRBV9 and TRBJ1-2, with 11 bases that match TRBD1. This CDR3 comprises 15 residues. Germline values: CDR1 SGDLS, CDR2 YYNGEE. Trimming took 0 bases from V and 4 from J; bases not matched to a gene: 2. This chain's CDR3 is CASSVGTGGSYGYTF. CDR3 bases: TGTGCCAGCAGCGTAGGGACAGGGGGCTCCTATGGCTACACCTTC. Variable domain in full (rest from reference TRBV9 and TRBJ1-2): DSGVTQTPKHLITATGQRVTLRCSPRSGDLSVYWYQQSLDQGLQFLIQYYNGEERAKGNILERFSAQQFPDLHSELNLSSLELGDSALYFCASSVGTGGSYGYTFGSGTRLTVV.

The chain recombines TRBV30 with TRBJ2-3, with unresolved D. The CDR3 consists of 14 residues. V lost 0 bases and J 1 base, leaving 8 bases between the germline ends. CDR1 and CDR2 (germline): GTSNPN, SVGIG (reference sequence). CDR3 in amino acids: CAWSVLSGTDTQYF. The CDR3 DNA follows: TGTGCCTGGAGTGTACTCAGCGGCACAGATACGCAGTATTTT.

This clone appeared once. CDR3 nucleotide sequence: TGTGCCAGTAGACGAGAGGTAGGGGGGGCTGCCTACGAGCAGTACTTC. Translation: CASRREVGGAAYEQYF. The genes are TRBV19 and TRBJ2-7; TRBD2 is a possible D gene (7 bases). V lost 6 bases to trimming and J lost 2 bases, with 20 bases between them. The V gene's germline CDR1 is LNHDA and CDR2 SQIVND (reference sequence). This CDR3 comprises 16 residues.

This clone was seen only a few times. CDR3: CAWRGQGDTGELFF. CDR3 coding DNA: TGTGCCTGGAGGGGACAGGGGGACACCGGGGAGCTGTTTTTT. This rearrangement joins TRBV30 to TRBJ2-2, with 11 bases that match TRBD1. The length of the CDR3 is 14 residues. Germline V gene sequence: CDR1 GTSNPN, CDR2 SVGIG (reference sequence). J gave up 3 bases and V 3 bases, and 0 bases lay outside the gene matches.

The gene calls are TRBV19 and TRBJ2-1; 7 bases match TRBD2. V gave up 4 bases and J gave up 10 bases; unmatched junction bases: 7. The CDR3 is 13 residues long. Germline V gives CDR1 LNHDA, CDR2 SQIVND (reference sequence). The CDR3 region is CASSNPGRREQFF. DNA of the CDR3: TGTGCCAGTAGTAACCCCGGGAGGAGGGAGCAGTTCTTC.

The gene calls are TRBV29-1 and TRBJ2-3; 7 positions agree with TRBD2. CDR3 size: 14 residues. V dropped 5 bases and J dropped 0; count of bases not matched to a gene: 5. Per the germline V gene, CDR1 is SQVTM and CDR2 is ANQGSEA. The CDR3 nucleotides are TGCAGCGTTCGGGAGGCAACTAGCACAGATACGCAGTATTTT. Its protein is CSVREATSTDTQYF.

This sequence joins TRBV11-2 and TRBJ2-7; D ambiguous. The germline V and J ends were trimmed by 5 bases and 2 bases, with 13 bases remaining between them. CDR3 length equals 14 residues. Germline V gives CDR1 SGHAT, CDR2 FQNNGV. The CDR3 loop is CASSHSGDAYEQYF. In DNA form, the CDR3 reads TGTGCCAGCAGCCATAGTGGAGATGCCTACGAGCAGTACTTC.

The chain has TRBV27 and TRBJ1-2; TRBD1 might be the D (5 bases). V shed 5 bases and J shed 8 bases, with 21 bases lying between them. Germline V lookup: CDR1 MNHEY, CDR2 SMNVEV (reference sequence). The CDR3 runs to 15 residues. The CDR3 loop is CASSPTGTPPRGYTF. The CDR3 DNA is TGTGCCAGCAGTCCGACCGGGACTCCCCCGAGGGGCTACACCTTC.

This clone was counted a few times. The rearrangement uses TRBV28 and TRBJ2-7; 8 nucleotides line up with TRBD1. The CDR3 has 13 residues. Per the germline V gene, CDR1 is MDHEN and CDR2 is SYDVKM. The junction had 2 bases not matched to a gene; V was cut back by 5 bases and J by 2 bases. The CDR3 loop is CASSGQGPYEQYF. CDR3 sequence (DNA): TGTGCCAGCAGTGGACAGGGACCCTACGAGCAGTACTTC.

This chain connects TRBV12-3 or TRBV12-4 to TRBJ1-1; possible D gene TRBD1, 6 bases. Trimming removed 7 bases from V and 5 bases from J, with 14 bases in between. This CDR3 is 13 amino acids long. The CDR3 loop is CASMRKGETEAFF. DNA of the CDR3: TGTGCCAGCATGAGGAAGGGGGAAACTGAAGCTTTCTTT.

This chain connects TRBV19 to TRBJ2-1; D may be TRBD1 (5 bases). This CDR3 has 14 residues. The germline CDR1 and CDR2 sequences are LNHDA and SQIVND (reference sequence). V was cut by 4 bases and J by 7 bases, with 14 bases left in between. The CDR3 region is CASSRPGLGNEQFF. The CDR3 nucleotides are TGTGCCAGTAGTAGGCCAGGGCTGGGGAATGAGCAGTTCTTC.

This clone was seen a single time. The rearrangement links TRBV9 to TRBJ1-6; D is ambiguous. Trimming took 0 bases from V and 7 from J, leaving 5 bases between them. The length of the CDR3 is 13 residues. Per the germline V gene, CDR1 is SGDLS and CDR2 is YYNGEE. CDR3 sequence reads: CASSVESNSPLHF. CDR3 nucleotides: TGTGCCAGCAGCGTAGAGAGCAATTCACCCCTCCACTTT. The full variable domain, rest sourced from reference TRBV9 and TRBJ1-6, is DSGVTQTPKHLITATGQRVTLRCSPRSGDLSVYWYQQSLDQGLQFLIQYYNGEERAKGNILERFSAQQFPDLHSELNLSSLELGDSALYFCASSVESNSPLHFGNGTRLTVT.

The V gene is TRBV6-5, the J gene TRBJ2-7; 8 bases align to TRBD2. The CDR3 is 13 amino acids. Trimming took 6 bases from V and 4 from J; bases not matched to a gene: 5. Germline loops: CDR1 MNHEY, CDR2 SVGAGI. The CDR3 DNA sequence: TGTGCCAGCAGAGACGGGACTAGTTACGAGCAGTACTTC. The encoded protein is CASRDGTSYEQYF.

Concerning this clone: A read error may produce the germline difference seen at one junction end. This rearrangement joins TRBV25-1 to TRBJ1-1; tentative D call: TRBD1 (5 bases). The CDR3 is 12 residues long. CDR1 MGHDK and CDR2 SYGVNS come from the germline V gene. DNA for the CDR3: TGTGCCAGCACCCCAGGGAACGCTGAAGCTTTCTTT. As protein: CASTPGNAEAFF.